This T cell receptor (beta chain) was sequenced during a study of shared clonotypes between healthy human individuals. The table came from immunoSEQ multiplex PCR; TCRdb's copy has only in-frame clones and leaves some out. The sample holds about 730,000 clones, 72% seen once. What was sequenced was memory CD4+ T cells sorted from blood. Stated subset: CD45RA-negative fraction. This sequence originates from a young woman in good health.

DNA of the CDR3: TGTGCCAGCAGTTTATTTCCCGACAGGGGAGCTTTCTTT. The encoded protein is CASSLFPDRGAFF. The chain has TRBV28 and TRBJ1-1, with 8 bases fitting TRBD1. CDR1 and CDR2 (germline): MDHEN, SYDVKM. This CDR3 is built from 13 residues. The ends lost 1 base at V and 10 bases at J; junction bases unmatched: 5.